The following is a T cell receptor (beta chain) sequence with its context. The CDR3 is 15 amino acids. Germline assignment: CDR1 LGHNA and CDR2 YNFKEQ. The germline V and J ends were trimmed by 4 bases and 5 bases, with 16 bases remaining between them. These data originate in a study of blood T cell repertoires in COVID-19. Original processing notes: Counts of nucleated cells, estimated from reference gene primer amplification, were obtained. The method was immunoSEQ multiplex PCR; TCRdb's version includes in-frame clones alone and lacks a portion of them. That table gives V, J and clone size, and the DNA gave D and trimming. The profile covers 100,000 or so clones, with roughly 69% appearing a single time and around 6.3% taken by the ten largest.

Sequencing used peripheral blood. The clonotype originates from an elderly man with acute or convalescent COVID-19. V is TRBV4-2 and J is TRBJ2-3; weak D call: TRBD1 (6 bases). The CDR3 sequence: CASSPLQGVGDTQYF. CDR3 nucleotides: TGTGCCAGCAGCCCTCTACAGGGTGTCGGAGATACGCAGTATTTT.